This TCR beta chain was obtained from a study of blood T cell repertoires in COVID-19. For the study at large: Donors in the United States, Italy and Spain gave samples during acute or convalescent COVID-19. Sources were T cells, B-cell-depleted T cells, or PBMCs; the material itself was cDNA or gDNA.

J lost 6 bases, V lost 5 bases, and 3 bases had no gene match. From germline, CDR1 is MNHEY and CDR2 SVGAGI. The length of the CDR3 is 15 residues. Study processing details: Counts of nucleated cells, estimated from reference gene primer amplification, were obtained. The table came from immunoSEQ multiplex PCR; TCRdb's copy has only in-frame clones and leaves some out. D and trimming were read from the DNA, whereas the V and J calls and clone size are those reported in that table. The sample shows some 53,000 clones, about nine tenths of them seen only once. The chain recombines TRBV6-5 with TRBJ2-1, with 14 bases identical to TRBD2. Specimen: peripheral blood. The origin of this receptor is a man between 65 and 85 years old with acute or convalescent COVID-19. The CDR3 spells CASSRGLAGVNEQFF. CDR3 coding DNA: TGTGCCAGCAGTAGGGGACTAGCGGGGGTCAATGAGCAGTTCTTC.